This T cell receptor (beta chain) stems from a study of lymphopenia after photon versus proton radiotherapy. Study-level findings and limits: Relative stability marked proton patients; photon patients lost diversity and naive cells. Oligoclonal CD8+ Temra expansion after nadir drove photon patients' diversity drop. Only patients who died were analyzed for survival; proton advantage is unproven. A bigger post-nadir fall in TCR diversity correlated inversely with survival time in deceased patients.

Sequencing used immunoSEQ multiplex PCR; TCRdb keeps in-frame clones, though not all of them. This table holds roughly 58,000 clones, around 90% found once. The CDR3 runs 14 residues. CDR1 and CDR2 (germline): ENHRY, SYGVKD. V was clipped by 6 bases and J by 5 bases; unmatched bases: 8. As concerns this clone: The antigen remains unidentified.

The receptor comes from an elderly man with esophageal cancer. The chain links TRBV10-3 to TRBJ2-5; 8 bases are shared with TRBD2. This specimen was peripheral blood, taken from a patient treated with proton-based radiotherapy. In DNA, the CDR3 is TGTGCCATCAGCCAAGGACTAGCCCCCGAGACCCAGTACTTC. It encodes CAISQGLAPETQYF.